This TCR beta chain was recorded in a study of human T cells and chemical hapten exposure. The trim removed 2 bases at V and 4 bases at J, leaving 3 bases unmatched. Germline V gene data show CDR1 as KGHDR and CDR2 as SFDVKD. The CDR3 totals 16 residues. Via MiXCR, TCRdb re-called the RACE reads, giving one row per CDR3 protein. The table lists about 380,000 distinct CDR3 sequences, around 4.8% of them singletons. Study findings and constraints: High-frequency TCRs, those above 1 in 1000, stayed the same after DPC sensitization. Counts of expanded TCRs at PT1 were positively correlated with patch test score.

For this clonotype: The antigen remains unidentified.

Described time point: patch test 1, 2 weeks after DPC sensitization. The treatment: therapeutic diphenylcyclopropenone sensitization with weekly scalp DPC. The sequence was obtained from a woman in her forties or fifties with alopecia areata. Some clones in this sample may be carry-over from other donors' samples. V usage is TRBV24-1 and J usage is TRBJ2-3; 12 positions match TRBD1. Specimen: whole blood, collected in connection with sensitization to the hapten diphenylcyclopropenone (DPC). CDR3 in amino acids: CATSDSGTGGADTQYF. CDR3 DNA sequence: TGTGCCACCAGTGATTCCGGGACAGGGGGCGCAGATACGCAGTATTTT.